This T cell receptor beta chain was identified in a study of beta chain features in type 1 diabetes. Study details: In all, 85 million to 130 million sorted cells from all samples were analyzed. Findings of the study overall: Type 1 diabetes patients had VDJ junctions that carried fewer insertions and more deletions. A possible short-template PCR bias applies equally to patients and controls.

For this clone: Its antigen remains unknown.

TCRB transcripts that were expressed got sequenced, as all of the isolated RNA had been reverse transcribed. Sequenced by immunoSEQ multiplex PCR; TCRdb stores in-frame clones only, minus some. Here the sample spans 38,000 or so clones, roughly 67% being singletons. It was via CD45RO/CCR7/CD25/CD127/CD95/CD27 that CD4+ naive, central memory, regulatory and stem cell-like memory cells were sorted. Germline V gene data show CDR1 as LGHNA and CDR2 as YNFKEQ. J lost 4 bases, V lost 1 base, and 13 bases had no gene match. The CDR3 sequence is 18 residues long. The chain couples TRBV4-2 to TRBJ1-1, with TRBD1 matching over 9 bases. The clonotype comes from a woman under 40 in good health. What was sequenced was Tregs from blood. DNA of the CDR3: TGTGCCAGCAGCCAAGGCCATTACAGGGGGCTGCCGGGCACTGAAGCTTTCTTT. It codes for CASSQGHYRGLPGTEAFF.